This TCR beta chain stems from a study of metastatic and nonmetastatic thyroid tumors. This CDR3 is 13 amino acids long. V was cut by 0 bases and J by 9 bases, with 12 bases left in between. CDR1 MGHRA and CDR2 YSYEKL come from the germline V gene. In its sample, this clone was seen many times. TCRdb reanalyzed the PCR reads via MiXCR. The data contain 40,000 to 55,000 clones, approximately 15% of them singletons. All patients were untreated before thyroid surgery. The chain links TRBV4-1 to TRBJ2-7; D remains unclear. Input material: blood. The receptor's source is a female donor with papillary thyroid cancer or a benign thyroid nodule (not recorded which). Some clones in this sample may be carry-over from other donors' samples. The CDR3 is CASSQDLKTPQYF. The CDR3 DNA sequence: TGCGCCAGCAGCCAAGATCTTAAGACACCGCAGTACTTC.